This TCR beta chain was captured by sequencing in a study of cytomegalovirus exposure and HLA in healthy donors. Study-level information: Inside one of the first data releases sat some 93 million unique TCRs taken from HLA-typed donors. Study observations and caveats: Altogether, 164 TCR beta chains were recorded as cytomegalovirus-associated. Some V segments (TRBV6-2 and TRBV6-3 among them) were excluded as indistinguishable.

The CDR3 is 14 amino acids. CDR1 SNHLY and CDR2 FYNNEI come from the germline V gene. Trimming took 4 bases from V and 5 from J; bases not matched to a gene: 7. For this clone: Its matching antigen is unknown.

The study ran its PCR with 60 Vbeta and 13 Jbeta primers. The protocol was immunoSEQ multiplex PCR, while the TCRdb copy is restricted to in-frame clones and leaves out a portion. There are around 150,000 clones in the sample; 80% to 85% occur only once, and 8% to 10% lies in the top ten. This TCR was recovered from a male donor in good health and CMV-seropositive. Sequenced material: PBMCs. The chain carries TRBV2 and TRBJ1-1; 7 bases agree with TRBD1. This CDR3 is CASSVKGQKTEAFF. The CDR3, as DNA: TGTGCCAGCAGTGTCAAGGGACAGAAAACTGAAGCTTTCTTT.